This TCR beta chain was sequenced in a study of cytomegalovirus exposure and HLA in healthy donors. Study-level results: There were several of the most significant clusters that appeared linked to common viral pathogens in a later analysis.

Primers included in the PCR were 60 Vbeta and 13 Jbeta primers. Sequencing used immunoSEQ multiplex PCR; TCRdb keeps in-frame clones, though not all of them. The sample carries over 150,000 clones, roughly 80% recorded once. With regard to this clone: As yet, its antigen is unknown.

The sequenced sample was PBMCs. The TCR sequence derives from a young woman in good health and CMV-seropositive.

As DNA, the CDR3 is TGTGCCAGCTCACAAGACAGGGGATTCGGAAACACCATATATTTT. Translating it yields CASSQDRGFGNTIYF. The chain uses TRBV18 and TRBJ1-3; the match to TRBD1 covers 8 bases. This CDR3 is 15 amino acids long. The ends lost 4 bases at V and 4 bases at J; junction bases unmatched: 6. Germline CDR1 reads KGHSH; CDR2 reads LQKENI.